The rows below give T cell receptor beta chains drawn from one sample of a study of human T cells and chemical hapten exposure. TCRdb passed the RACE reads through MiXCR, listing each CDR3 protein once. The sample consists of tens of thousands of distinct CDR3 sequences, 7% to 8% of them appearing once. The sample in question was whole blood, obtained in connection with sensitization to the hapten diphenylcyclopropenone (DPC). The receptors derive from a woman in her twenties or thirties with alopecia areata. Some clones in this sample may be carry-over from other donors' samples. CDR3s leave out the opening cysteine and the closing phenylalanine or tryptophan. D genes are given only for firm matches.

d_call,v_call,cdr3_aa
TRBD1,TRBV10-1,ASRWTGDANEQY
NA,TRBV5-1,ASKEGGNTGELF
TRBD1,TRBV29-1,SVEDWGTGETEAF
NA,TRBV7-9,ASSPPDSSVPLYGYT
NA,TRBV12-3/TRBV12-4,ASSSYEQY
NA,TRBV2,ASSGDRQAGGELF
NA,TRBV14,ASSQDTRGQSCTDTQY
NA,TRBV12-3/TRBV12-4,ASSRRPPAYEQY
TRBD2,TRBV6-1,ASTPGLTSGGRKDEQY
NA,TRBV7-6,ASSPGRGSAGNTIY
TRBD2,TRBV5-6,ASSLSGGAVDTQY
NA,TRBV20-1,SARGSFATNEKLF
NA,TRBV30,ASARGIEAF
NA,TRBV11-2,ASSHNLWGLNYGYT
TRBD1,TRBV15,ATSNTGTGGPARAGELF
NA,TRBV2,ASSENRGSSYEQY
TRBD1,TRBV5-1,ASSKETGERMSRYGYT
TRBD1,TRBV7-9,ASSPRDSGQDTQY
NA,TRBV30,AWGDGLYYEQY
NA,TRBV7-3,ASSSTNPDTQY
TRBD2,TRBV4-1,ASSQSGGPGTDTQY
TRBD1,TRBV29-1,SPRTGVTDTQY
NA,TRBV20-1,SASRGGRGPSYNEQF
NA,TRBV12-3/TRBV12-4,ASSGGSGAF
NA,TRBV4-2,ASSHTLTGQPQH
TRBD1,TRBV5-6,ASSLEGTGFNQPQH
TRBD1,TRBV5-8,ASTPTLGQFATNEKLF
NA,TRBV7-9,ASSSTGTYEAF
NA,TRBV5-8,ASSRLNEQF
NA,TRBV6-5,ASRGYGAGTYGYT
TRBD2,TRBV11-3,ASSLGGGPEDTQY
NA,TRBV30,AWSVGRSNQPQH
NA,TRBV4-1,ASSGTGGTEAF
NA,TRBV20-1,SATGTASDEQY
NA,TRBV12-3/TRBV12-4,ASSLGAGGYT
TRBD2,TRBV7-2,ASSARWGTSGETQY
NA,TRBV19,ASSGWENQPQH
NA,TRBV12-3/TRBV12-4,ASSLRRGMETQY
NA,TRBV30,AWSPGANVLT
NA,TRBV5-4,ASSLDGPGSGANVLT
NA,TRBV6-1,ASMKGTSNYGYT
NA,TRBV9,ASSAHWGRDTEAF
NA,TRBV6-5,ASSVSPAANYGYT
NA,TRBV20-1,SAKQLWNTGELF
TRBD1,TRBV19,ASSFRTGERNSPLH
TRBD2,TRBV20-1,SLTSGGADTQY
NA,TRBV12-3/TRBV12-4,ASSPNSNQPQH
NA,TRBV7-2,ASSLGRGLEAF
NA,TRBV21-1,ASSKGLGGHSGANVLT
NA,TRBV20-1,SARDPLAGDTQY
NA,TRBV9,ASSVDLGEVWSEAF
TRBD1,TRBV29-1,SVGQVGNSYEQY
TRBD1,TRBV10-3,AIKPGQGTDTQY
NA,TRBV29-1,SVAGGGNQPQH
NA,TRBV18,ASSPLFNEQF